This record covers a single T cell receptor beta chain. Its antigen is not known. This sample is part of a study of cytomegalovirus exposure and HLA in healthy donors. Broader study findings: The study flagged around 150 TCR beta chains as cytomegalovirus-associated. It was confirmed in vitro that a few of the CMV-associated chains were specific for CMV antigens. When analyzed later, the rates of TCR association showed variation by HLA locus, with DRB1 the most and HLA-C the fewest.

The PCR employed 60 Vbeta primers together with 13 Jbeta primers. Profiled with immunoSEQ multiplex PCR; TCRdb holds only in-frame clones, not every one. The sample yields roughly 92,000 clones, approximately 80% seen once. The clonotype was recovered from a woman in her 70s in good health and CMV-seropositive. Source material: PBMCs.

CDR3 loop: CASSQTGYNSPLHF. The CDR3 DNA follows: TGTGCCAGCAGCCAGACAGGGTACAATTCACCCCTCCACTTT. J is TRBJ1-6 and V is TRBV6-5; TRBD1 agrees at 7 bases. Germline CDR1 MNHEY, CDR2 SVGAGI. J was trimmed by 7 bases and V by 6 bases; bases with no gene match: 6. The CDR3 is made up of 14 amino acids.